The following is a T cell receptor (beta chain) sequence with its context. Antigen unknown. The CDR3 spans 14 residues. Germline lookup yields CDR1 SGHNT and CDR2 YYREEE (reference sequence). Deletions cut 4 bases from V and 3 bases from J, with 14 bases between. Assay used: immunoSEQ multiplex PCR; TCRdb lists only in-frame clones, some missing. The sample yields about 480,000 clones, 87% seen once. These data are taken from a study of Ad26.COV2.S vaccination and SARS-CoV-2 variants. Study-wide background: Participant was drawn from the COV1001 Ad26.COV2.S trial arm. The study gave Ad26.COV2.S intramuscularly, once or twice 56 days apart.

Treatment in this sample: roughly 19 received Ad26.COV2.S at low or high dose, single or two shots; 5 received placebo; per-sample allocation not given. Material that was analyzed had been drawn on day 63 after the first vaccine or placebo injection. Adults aged 18-55 years in Boston included the donor. Study-level results: Vaccine and placebo recipients had comparable breadth of non-spike TCRs.

Sequences were derived from peripheral blood, sampled in a trial of Ad26.COV2.S vaccine versus placebo. The gene calls are TRBV5-4 and TRBJ2-7; D perhaps matches TRBD1 (7 bases). The sequence was collected from a person aged 18-60 years who received the Ad26.COV2.S COVID-19 vaccine or a placebo. CDR3 amino acids: CASSRGQGVYEQYF. In nucleotides, the CDR3 is TGTGCCAGCAGCCGGGGGCAGGGGGTCTACGAGCAGTACTTC.